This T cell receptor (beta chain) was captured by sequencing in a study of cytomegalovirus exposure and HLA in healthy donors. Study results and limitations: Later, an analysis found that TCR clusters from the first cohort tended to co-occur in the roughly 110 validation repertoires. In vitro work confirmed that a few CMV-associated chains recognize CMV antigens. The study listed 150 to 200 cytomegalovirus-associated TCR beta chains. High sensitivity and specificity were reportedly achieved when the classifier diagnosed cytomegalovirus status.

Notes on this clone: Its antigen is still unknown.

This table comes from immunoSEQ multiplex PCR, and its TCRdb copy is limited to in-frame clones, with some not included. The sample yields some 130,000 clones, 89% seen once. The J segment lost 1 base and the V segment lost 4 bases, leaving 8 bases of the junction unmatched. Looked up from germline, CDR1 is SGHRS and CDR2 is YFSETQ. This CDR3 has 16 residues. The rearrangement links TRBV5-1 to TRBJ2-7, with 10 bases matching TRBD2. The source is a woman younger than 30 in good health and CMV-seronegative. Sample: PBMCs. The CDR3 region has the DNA TGCGCCAGCAGCGGAAGACTAGCGGGCGATTCCTACGAGCAGTACTTC. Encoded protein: CASSGRLAGDSYEQYF.